These T cell receptor beta chains were read from a single sample in a study of T-cell reconstitution after alpha-beta-depleted transplantation in children. One entry per CDR3 protein, called by TCRdb with MiXCR from the PCR reads. This sample has 190,000 or so distinct CDR3 sequences, with 6.3% found just once. Material: PBMCs, obtained before TCRalphabeta/CD19-depleted stem cell transplant. These receptors came from a girl under three years old with combined immunodeficiency, due to receive a stem cell transplant. The CDR3 runs from the conserved cysteine through the conserved F or W. Fields, in order: D gene, clone size, J gene, V gene, CDR3 DNA, CDR3 protein. D genes are given only for firm matches. Size tells how often a clone was seen (once, few, many) or the class of an expanded clone, and some rows leave it out.

D gene: TRBD1
clone size: many
J gene: TRBJ1-6
V gene: TRBV2
CDR3 DNA: TGTGCCAGCGCAAGGGACAGACTTAGCTCCTATAATTCACCCCTCCACTTT
CDR3 protein: CASARDRLSSYNSPLHF

D gene: NA
clone size: many
J gene: TRBJ2-5
V gene: TRBV11-2
CDR3 DNA: TGTGCCAGCAGCTTCTCGCCAGAGGGCCAAGAGACCCAGTACTTC
CDR3 protein: CASSFSPEGQETQYF

D gene: NA
clone size: many
J gene: TRBJ2-1
V gene: TRBV19
CDR3 DNA: TGTGCCAGTAGTAGCATTAGCGGCGATGAGCAGTTCTTC
CDR3 protein: CASSSISGDEQFF

D gene: NA
clone size: few
J gene: TRBJ2-2
V gene: TRBV4-2
CDR3 DNA: TGTGCCAGCAGTAAGACAGAAGACACCGGGGAGCTGTTTTTT
CDR3 protein: CASSKTEDTGELFF

D gene: NA
clone size: many
J gene: TRBJ2-1
V gene: TRBV3-1
CDR3 DNA: TGTGCCAGCAGCCAATTTGGACAACCGACCTACAATGAGCAGTTCTTC
CDR3 protein: CASSQFGQPTYNEQFF

D gene: NA
clone size: many
J gene: TRBJ1-3
V gene: TRBV7-9
CDR3 DNA: TGTGCCAGCAGCTTAGCGGACAGCTCTGGAAACACCATATATTTT
CDR3 protein: CASSLADSSGNTIYF

D gene: TRBD1
clone size: many
J gene: TRBJ1-5
V gene: TRBV12-3/TRBV12-4
CDR3 DNA: TGTGCCAGCAGTATGACAGGGGGCCGGAATCAGCCCCAGCATTTT
CDR3 protein: CASSMTGGRNQPQHF

D gene: NA
clone size: many
J gene: TRBJ2-7
V gene: TRBV5-1
CDR3 DNA: TGCGCCAGCAGCTTACAGGGAGAGAGTTACGAGCAGTACTTC
CDR3 protein: CASSLQGESYEQYF

D gene: TRBD2
clone size: NA
J gene: TRBJ2-7
V gene: TRBV20-1
CDR3 DNA: TGCAGTGCTGGAAACCGACTAGCGGGGTTCTACGAGCAGTACTTC
CDR3 protein: CSAGNRLAGFYEQYF

D gene: TRBD2
clone size: many
J gene: TRBJ2-4
V gene: TRBV12-3/TRBV12-4
CDR3 DNA: TGTGCCAGCAGTTTACCTTACGGGCGGGGGGACATTCAGTACTTC
CDR3 protein: CASSLPYGRGDIQYF

D gene: NA
clone size: many
J gene: TRBJ2-1
V gene: TRBV6-7
CDR3 DNA: TGTGCCAGCAGTTATAGGAGAAATGAGCAGTTCTTC
CDR3 protein: CASSYRRNEQFF

D gene: NA
clone size: many
J gene: TRBJ2-1
V gene: TRBV20-1
CDR3 DNA: TGCAGGGCCCCCGATTCAAGGGACGGCTTTTACAATGAGCAGTTCTTC
CDR3 protein: CRAPDSRDGFYNEQFF

D gene: NA
clone size: many
J gene: TRBJ2-5
V gene: TRBV20-1
CDR3 DNA: TGCAGTGTCCCGAAAAAAGGGGCCGAAGAGACCCAGTACTTC
CDR3 protein: CSVPKKGAEETQYF

D gene: NA
clone size: many
J gene: TRBJ2-1
V gene: TRBV28
CDR3 DNA: TGTGCCAGCAGTTTCCCTCCGACAGGCGGGACTTACAATGAGCAGTTCTTC
CDR3 protein: CASSFPPTGGTYNEQFF

D gene: NA
clone size: many
J gene: TRBJ2-3
V gene: TRBV29-1
CDR3 DNA: TGCAGCGTTGATTTACGGGGAGGCACAGATACGCAGTATTTT
CDR3 protein: CSVDLRGGTDTQYF

D gene: TRBD2
clone size: many
J gene: TRBJ2-1
V gene: TRBV5-1
CDR3 DNA: TGCGCCAGCAGCTTGGGGGGACTAGCTCGTGTAGATGAGCAGTTCTTC
CDR3 protein: CASSLGGLARVDEQFF

D gene: NA
clone size: many
J gene: TRBJ1-1
V gene: TRBV25-1
CDR3 DNA: TGTGCCAGCAGTGAACAGGTGAACACTGAAGCTTTCTTT
CDR3 protein: CASSEQVNTEAFF

D gene: TRBD1
clone size: many
J gene: TRBJ1-2
V gene: TRBV28
CDR3 DNA: TGTGCCAGCAGTAATCCCGGGACAGGGTTTGATGGCTACACCTTC
CDR3 protein: CASSNPGTGFDGYTF

D gene: TRBD2
clone size: many
J gene: TRBJ2-2
V gene: TRBV20-1
CDR3 DNA: TGCAGTGCTAGACCACGGACTAGCGGGAACACCGGGGAGCTGTTTTTT
CDR3 protein: CSARPRTSGNTGELFF

D gene: NA
clone size: many
J gene: TRBJ2-7
V gene: TRBV25-1
CDR3 DNA: TGTGCCAGCAGTGATGGCAGTCCCTACGAGCAGTACTTC
CDR3 protein: CASSDGSPYEQYF

D gene: NA
clone size: many
J gene: TRBJ2-5
V gene: TRBV10-3
CDR3 DNA: TGTGCCATCAGTGACCGAGAGACCCAGTACTTC
CDR3 protein: CAISDRETQYF

D gene: TRBD1
clone size: few
J gene: TRBJ1-2
V gene: TRBV7-2
CDR3 DNA: TGTGCCAGCAGCGTAGGCTTGACTTGGGACAGGTCCTATGGCTACACCTTC
CDR3 protein: CASSVGLTWDRSYGYTF

D gene: NA
clone size: NA
J gene: TRBJ2-7
V gene: TRBV5-6
CDR3 DNA: TGTGCCAGCAGCTTGGGTCCGGGGGCATCCTACGAGCAGTACTTC
CDR3 protein: CASSLGPGASYEQYF

D gene: NA
clone size: many
J gene: TRBJ1-2
V gene: TRBV6-1
CDR3 DNA: TGTGCCAGCAGTGAAGGTGACTATGGCTACACCTTC
CDR3 protein: CASSEGDYGYTF

D gene: NA
clone size: NA
J gene: TRBJ2-3
V gene: TRBV7-6
CDR3 DNA: TGTGCCAGCAGCCCTATGGGGGGCTCAGATACGCAGTATTTT
CDR3 protein: CASSPMGGSDTQYF

D gene: NA
clone size: many
J gene: TRBJ2-1
V gene: TRBV7-9
CDR3 DNA: TGTGCCAGCAGCTCCTCCATTGCCTTCAATGAGCAGTTCTTC
CDR3 protein: CASSSSIAFNEQFF

D gene: NA
clone size: many
J gene: TRBJ2-7
V gene: TRBV7-2
CDR3 DNA: TGTGCCAGCTCCGTCGGACGGAGTTACGAGCAGTACTTC
CDR3 protein: CASSVGRSYEQYF

D gene: NA
clone size: many
J gene: TRBJ2-1
V gene: TRBV3-1
CDR3 DNA: TGTGCCAGCAGCCACCCTCGGCTTGAGAAAGGCTCCTACAATGAGCAGTTCTTC
CDR3 protein: CASSHPRLEKGSYNEQFF

D gene: NA
clone size: many
J gene: TRBJ2-3
V gene: TRBV7-8
CDR3 DNA: TGTGCCAGCAGCTCAAGATACTTTAGCACAGATACGCAGTATTTT
CDR3 protein: CASSSRYFSTDTQYF

D gene: TRBD2
clone size: many
J gene: TRBJ2-7
V gene: TRBV5-6
CDR3 DNA: TGTGCCAGCAGCTTGGGACTAGCCAGCTACGAGCAGTACTTC
CDR3 protein: CASSLGLASYEQYF

D gene: NA
clone size: many
J gene: TRBJ2-7
V gene: TRBV28
CDR3 DNA: TGTGCCAGCAGTTTAAGAGGGAACCCCTACGAGCAGTACTTC
CDR3 protein: CASSLRGNPYEQYF

D gene: NA
clone size: few
J gene: TRBJ1-5
V gene: TRBV4-1
CDR3 DNA: TGCGCCAGCAGCCAAGAAGGGTTTTTCAATCAGCCCCAGCATTTT
CDR3 protein: CASSQEGFFNQPQHF

D gene: NA
clone size: many
J gene: TRBJ1-1
V gene: TRBV6-5
CDR3 DNA: TGTGCCAGCAGTTACTCGAAAGGGCCACGGGGGGCTTTCTTT
CDR3 protein: CASSYSKGPRGAFF

D gene: NA
clone size: many
J gene: TRBJ1-1
V gene: TRBV12-3/TRBV12-4
CDR3 DNA: TGTGCCAGCAGTTTAGTAGCAGGGAACACTGAAGCTTTCTTT
CDR3 protein: CASSLVAGNTEAFF

D gene: TRBD1
clone size: once
J gene: TRBJ2-1
V gene: TRBV5-3
CDR3 DNA: TGTGCCAGAAGCCCAACAGGGGACAATGAGCAGTTCTTC
CDR3 protein: CARSPTGDNEQFF

D gene: NA
clone size: many
J gene: TRBJ2-5
V gene: TRBV15
CDR3 DNA: TGTGCCACCAGCGAGGGAATGGTGGAGACCCAGTACTTC
CDR3 protein: CATSEGMVETQYF

D gene: NA
clone size: many
J gene: TRBJ2-7
V gene: TRBV28
CDR3 DNA: TGCGCAACCACGGACAGCTCTTACGAGCAGTACTTC
CDR3 protein: CATTDSSYEQYF

D gene: TRBD1
clone size: many
J gene: TRBJ2-7
V gene: TRBV29-1
CDR3 DNA: TGCAGCGCCCTGACAGGGGCTAACTACGAGCAGTACTTC
CDR3 protein: CSALTGANYEQYF

D gene: NA
clone size: NA
J gene: TRBJ1-2
V gene: TRBV12-3/TRBV12-4
CDR3 DNA: TGTGCCAGCAGAAAAGGGGGAGCTGGCTACACCTTC
CDR3 protein: CASRKGGAGYTF

D gene: NA
clone size: NA
J gene: TRBJ2-7
V gene: TRBV2
CDR3 DNA: TGTGCCAGCAAGGAGACGGAGCTGGAGCAGTACTTC
CDR3 protein: CASKETELEQYF

D gene: TRBD2
clone size: many
J gene: TRBJ2-1
V gene: TRBV9
CDR3 DNA: TGTGCCAGCAGCGTTGGCGGGGGGGCCTTCTTCACGTACAATGAGCAGTTCTTC
CDR3 protein: CASSVGGGAFFTYNEQFF

D gene: TRBD2
clone size: few
J gene: TRBJ2-1
V gene: TRBV20-1
CDR3 DNA: TGCAGTGCTTGTGAAGCGGGATACAATGAGCAGTTCTTC
CDR3 protein: CSACEAGYNEQFF

D gene: TRBD2
clone size: many
J gene: TRBJ2-2
V gene: TRBV29-1
CDR3 DNA: TGCAGCGTTGAGGACGGAGCGGGAGTGCTGTTTTTT
CDR3 protein: CSVEDGAGVLFF

D gene: NA
clone size: many
J gene: TRBJ2-3
V gene: TRBV9
CDR3 DNA: TGTGCCAGCAGCGTAGGACAGGTCCCTCCAGATACGCAGTATTTT
CDR3 protein: CASSVGQVPPDTQYF

D gene: NA
clone size: many
J gene: TRBJ2-2
V gene: TRBV7-6
CDR3 DNA: TGTGCCAGCAGCTTATTGGGCAGAGACACCGGGGAGCTGTTTTTT
CDR3 protein: CASSLLGRDTGELFF

D gene: NA
clone size: many
J gene: TRBJ2-7
V gene: TRBV4-2
CDR3 DNA: TGTGCCAGCAGCCAAGATCCAGGGGCGCGCCCCCCCTACGAGCAGTACTTC
CDR3 protein: CASSQDPGARPPYEQYF

D gene: NA
clone size: many
J gene: TRBJ2-3
V gene: TRBV12-3/TRBV12-4
CDR3 DNA: TGTGCCAGCAGACGGACTGAGAACACGGATACGCAGTATTTT
CDR3 protein: CASRRTENTDTQYF

D gene: NA
clone size: many
J gene: TRBJ2-1
V gene: TRBV28
CDR3 DNA: TGTGCCAGCAGTTTATCTGCCAATGAGCAGTTCTTC
CDR3 protein: CASSLSANEQFF

D gene: NA
clone size: many
J gene: TRBJ2-1
V gene: TRBV7-2
CDR3 DNA: TGTGCCAGCAGCCCCCTTTCGGGGGAGCAGTTCTTC
CDR3 protein: CASSPLSGEQFF

D gene: TRBD1
clone size: many
J gene: TRBJ2-2
V gene: TRBV4-1
CDR3 DNA: TGCGCCAGCAGCACCCTACAGGGGGCGGAGACCGGGGAGCTGTTTTTT
CDR3 protein: CASSTLQGAETGELFF

D gene: NA
clone size: many
J gene: TRBJ1-4
V gene: TRBV28
CDR3 DNA: TGTGCCAGCAGTTACAGGGTAGGAGATGAAAAACTGTTTTTT
CDR3 protein: CASSYRVGDEKLFF

D gene: NA
clone size: many
J gene: TRBJ2-3
V gene: TRBV4-2
CDR3 DNA: TGTGCCAGCAGCCAAGGAAGCGACTATTATACGCAGTATTTT
CDR3 protein: CASSQGSDYYTQYF

D gene: NA
clone size: many
J gene: TRBJ2-7
V gene: TRBV4-2
CDR3 DNA: TGTGCCAGCAGCCAGGAACAGGGATACGAGCAGTACTTC
CDR3 protein: CASSQEQGYEQYF

D gene: TRBD2
clone size: few
J gene: TRBJ2-3
V gene: TRBV15
CDR3 DNA: TGTGCCACCAGCAAGTGGGGGGGAACTAGTGGTTTTACAGATACGCAGTATTTT
CDR3 protein: CATSKWGGTSGFTDTQYF

D gene: NA
clone size: few
J gene: TRBJ1-1
V gene: TRBV5-1
CDR3 DNA: TGCGCCAGCAGCTGGTTCGGGGGGGCGGACACTGAAGCTTTCTTT
CDR3 protein: CASSWFGGADTEAFF

D gene: NA
clone size: many
J gene: TRBJ2-5
V gene: TRBV7-2
CDR3 DNA: TGTGCCAGCAGCTTAGAGGGGGGGTCGGAGACCCAGTACTTC
CDR3 protein: CASSLEGGSETQYF

D gene: NA
clone size: NA
J gene: TRBJ2-7
V gene: TRBV11-1
CDR3 DNA: TGTGCCAGCAGCCCGGCATCTCCAGACACCCCCGGGACCTACGAGCAGTACTTC
CDR3 protein: CASSPASPDTPGTYEQYF

D gene: TRBD1
clone size: many
J gene: TRBJ2-7
V gene: TRBV10-3
CDR3 DNA: TGTGCCATCAGACCAGGGGGCCCCTACGAGCAGTACTTC
CDR3 protein: CAIRPGGPYEQYF

D gene: TRBD1
clone size: many
J gene: TRBJ2-5
V gene: TRBV19
CDR3 DNA: TGTGCCAGTAGTATACAGGGGGCGTCTGAGACCCAGTACTTC
CDR3 protein: CASSIQGASETQYF

D gene: NA
clone size: many
J gene: TRBJ2-7
V gene: TRBV11-2
CDR3 DNA: TGTGCCAGCAGCTGGACCTACGAGCAGTACTTC
CDR3 protein: CASSWTYEQYF